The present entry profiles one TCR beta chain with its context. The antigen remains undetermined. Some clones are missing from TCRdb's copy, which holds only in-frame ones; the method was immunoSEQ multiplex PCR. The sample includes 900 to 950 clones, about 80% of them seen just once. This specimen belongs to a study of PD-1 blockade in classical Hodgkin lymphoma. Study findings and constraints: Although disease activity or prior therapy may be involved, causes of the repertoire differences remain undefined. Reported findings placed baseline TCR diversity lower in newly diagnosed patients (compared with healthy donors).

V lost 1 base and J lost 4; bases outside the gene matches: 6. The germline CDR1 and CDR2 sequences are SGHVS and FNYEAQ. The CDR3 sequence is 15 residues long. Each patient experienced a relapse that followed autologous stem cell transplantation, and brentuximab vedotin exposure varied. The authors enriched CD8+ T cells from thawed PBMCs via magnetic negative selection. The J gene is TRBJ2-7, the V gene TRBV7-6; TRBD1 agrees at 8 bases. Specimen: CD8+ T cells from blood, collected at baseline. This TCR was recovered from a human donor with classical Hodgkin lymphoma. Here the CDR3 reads CASSLVQGAAYEQYF. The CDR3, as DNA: TGTGCCAGCAGCTTAGTTCAGGGGGCCGCATACGAGCAGTACTTC.